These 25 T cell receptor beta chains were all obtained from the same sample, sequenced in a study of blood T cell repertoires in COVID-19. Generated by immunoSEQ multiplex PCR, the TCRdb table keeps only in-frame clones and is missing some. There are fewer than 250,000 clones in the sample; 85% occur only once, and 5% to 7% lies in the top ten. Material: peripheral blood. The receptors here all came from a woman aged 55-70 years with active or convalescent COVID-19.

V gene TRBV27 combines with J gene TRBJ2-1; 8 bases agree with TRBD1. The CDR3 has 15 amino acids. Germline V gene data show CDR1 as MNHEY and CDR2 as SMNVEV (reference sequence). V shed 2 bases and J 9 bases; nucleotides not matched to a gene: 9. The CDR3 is CASSLRGQVYGEQFF. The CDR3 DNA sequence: TGTGCCAGCAGTTTAAGGGGACAGGTGTACGGTGAGCAGTTCTTC.

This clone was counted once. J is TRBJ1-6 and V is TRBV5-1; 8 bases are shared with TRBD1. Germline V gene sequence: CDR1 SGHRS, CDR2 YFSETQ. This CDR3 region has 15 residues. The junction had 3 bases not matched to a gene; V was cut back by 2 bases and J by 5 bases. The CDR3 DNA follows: TGCGCCAGCAGCTTTTTGGGACAGGATAATTCACCCCTCCACTTT. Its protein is CASSFLGQDNSPLHF. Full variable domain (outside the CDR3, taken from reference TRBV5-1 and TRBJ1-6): KAGVTQTPRYLIKTRGQQVTLSCSPISGHRSVSWYQQTPGQGLQFLFEYFSETQRNKGNFPGRFSGRQFSNSRSEMNVSTLELGDSALYLCASSFLGQDNSPLHFGNGTRLTVT.

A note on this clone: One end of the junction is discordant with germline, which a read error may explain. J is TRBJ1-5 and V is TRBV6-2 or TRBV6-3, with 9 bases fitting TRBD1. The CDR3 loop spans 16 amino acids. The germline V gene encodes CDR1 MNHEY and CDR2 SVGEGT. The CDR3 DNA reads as TGTGCCAGCAGTCACTCCAACAGGGGGCGCGGTCAGCCCCAGCATTTT. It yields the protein CASSHSNRGRGQPQHF.

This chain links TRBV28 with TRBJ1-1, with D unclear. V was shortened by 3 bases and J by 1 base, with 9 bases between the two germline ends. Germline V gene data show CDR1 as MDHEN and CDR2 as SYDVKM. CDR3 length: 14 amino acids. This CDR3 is CASSFIAGNTEAFF. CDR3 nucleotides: TGTGCCAGCAGTTTCATCGCCGGGAACACTGAAGCTTTCTTT.

CDR3 sequence: CASSLAARYNEQFF. CDR3 in DNA: TGTGCCAGCAGCCTAGCGGCCCGATACAATGAGCAGTTCTTC. This chain uses TRBV2 with TRBJ2-1; 7 positions agree with TRBD2. Germline loops: CDR1 SNHLY, CDR2 FYNNEI. After removal of 6 bases from V and 4 bases from J, the junction contained 6 bases not matched to a gene. The CDR3 totals 14 residues.

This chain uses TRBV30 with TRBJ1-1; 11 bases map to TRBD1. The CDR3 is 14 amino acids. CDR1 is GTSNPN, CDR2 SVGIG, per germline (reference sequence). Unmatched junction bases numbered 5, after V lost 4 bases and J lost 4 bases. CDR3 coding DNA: TGTGCCTGGAACAAAGGACAGGGGGCCACTGAAGCTTTCTTT. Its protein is CAWNKGQGATEAFF.

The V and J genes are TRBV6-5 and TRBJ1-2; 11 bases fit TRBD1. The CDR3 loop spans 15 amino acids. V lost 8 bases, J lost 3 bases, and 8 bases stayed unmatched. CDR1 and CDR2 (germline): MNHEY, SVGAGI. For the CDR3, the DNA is TGTGCCAGCCTAAGCCGGGACAGGGGGGACTATGGCTACACCTTC. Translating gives CASLSRDRGDYGYTF.

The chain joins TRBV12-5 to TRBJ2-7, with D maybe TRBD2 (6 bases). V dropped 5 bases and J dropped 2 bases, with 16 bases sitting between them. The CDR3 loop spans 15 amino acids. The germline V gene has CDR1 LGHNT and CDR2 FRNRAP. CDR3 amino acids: CASGRRLGGTYEQYF. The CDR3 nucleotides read TGTGCTAGTGGTCGTCGTTTGGGGGGTACCTACGAGCAGTACTTC.

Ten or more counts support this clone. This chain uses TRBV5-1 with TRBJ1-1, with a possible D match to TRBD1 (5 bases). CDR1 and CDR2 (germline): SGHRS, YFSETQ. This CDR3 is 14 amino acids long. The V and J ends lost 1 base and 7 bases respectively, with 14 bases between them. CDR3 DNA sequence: TGCGCCAGCAGCTTGAGCAGGGTGGGCATTGAAGCTTTCTTT. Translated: CASSLSRVGIEAFF.

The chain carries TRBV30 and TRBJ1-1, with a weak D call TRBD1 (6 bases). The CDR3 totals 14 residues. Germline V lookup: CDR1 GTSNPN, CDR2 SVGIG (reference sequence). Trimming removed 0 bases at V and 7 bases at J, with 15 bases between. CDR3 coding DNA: TGTGCCTGGAGTGTACGAGGGGGGGTAGGTGAAGCTTTCTTT. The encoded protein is CAWSVRGGVGEAFF.

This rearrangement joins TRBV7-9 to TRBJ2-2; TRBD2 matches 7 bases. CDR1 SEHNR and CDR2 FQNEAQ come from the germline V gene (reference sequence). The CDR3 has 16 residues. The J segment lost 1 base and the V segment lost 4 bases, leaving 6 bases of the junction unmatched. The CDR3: CASSSPAGLNTGELFF. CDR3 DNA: TGTGCCAGCAGCTCCCCAGCGGGACTGAACACCGGGGAGCTGTTTTTT.

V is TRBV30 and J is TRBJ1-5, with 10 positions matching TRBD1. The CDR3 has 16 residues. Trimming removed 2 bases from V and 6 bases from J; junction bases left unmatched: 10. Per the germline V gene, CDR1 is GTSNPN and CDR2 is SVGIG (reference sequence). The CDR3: CAWSPPGQGGSQPQHF. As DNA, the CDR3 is TGTGCCTGGAGTCCCCCCGGACAGGGGGGGAGTCAGCCCCAGCATTTT.

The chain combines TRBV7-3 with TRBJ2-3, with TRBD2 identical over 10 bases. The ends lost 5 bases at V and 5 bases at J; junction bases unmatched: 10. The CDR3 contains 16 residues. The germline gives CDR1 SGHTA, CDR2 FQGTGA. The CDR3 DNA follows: TGTGCCAGCAGCATGGCCCTAGCGGGAGCTGGAGATACGCAGTATTTT. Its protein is CASSMALAGAGDTQYF.

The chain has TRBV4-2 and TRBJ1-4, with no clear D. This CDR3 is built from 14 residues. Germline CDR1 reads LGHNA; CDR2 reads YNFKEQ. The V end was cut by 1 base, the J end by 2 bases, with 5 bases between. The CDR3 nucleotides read TGTGCCAGCAGCCAAGGTCCTACTAATGAAAAACTGTTTTTT. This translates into CASSQGPTNEKLFF.

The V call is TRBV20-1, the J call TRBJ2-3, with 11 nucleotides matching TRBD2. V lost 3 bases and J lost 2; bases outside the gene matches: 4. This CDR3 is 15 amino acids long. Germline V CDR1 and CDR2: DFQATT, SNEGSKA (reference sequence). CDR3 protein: CSASLAGGITDTQYF. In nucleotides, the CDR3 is TGCAGTGCTAGTCTAGCGGGGGGTATCACAGATACGCAGTATTTT.

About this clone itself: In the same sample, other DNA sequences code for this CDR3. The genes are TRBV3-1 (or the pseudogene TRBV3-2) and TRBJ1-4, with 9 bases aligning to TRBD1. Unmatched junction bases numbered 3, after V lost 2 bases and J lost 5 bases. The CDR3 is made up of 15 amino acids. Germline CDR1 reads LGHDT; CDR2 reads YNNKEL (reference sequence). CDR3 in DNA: TGTGCCAGCAGCCAACAACAGGGGGCAAATGAAAAACTGTTTTTT. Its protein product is CASSQQQGANEKLFF.

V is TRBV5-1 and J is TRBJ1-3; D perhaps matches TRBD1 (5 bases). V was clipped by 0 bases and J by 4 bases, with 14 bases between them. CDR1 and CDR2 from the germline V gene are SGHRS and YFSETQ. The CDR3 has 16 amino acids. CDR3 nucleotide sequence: TGCGCCAGCAGCTTGGGAGTCGACAGTTACGGAAACACCATATATTTT. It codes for CASSLGVDSYGNTIYF.

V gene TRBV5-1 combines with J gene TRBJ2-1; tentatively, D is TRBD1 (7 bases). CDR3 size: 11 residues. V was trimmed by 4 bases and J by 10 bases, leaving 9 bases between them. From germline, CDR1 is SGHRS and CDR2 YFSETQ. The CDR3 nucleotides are TGCGCCAGCAGCGCGGGACAGGAGCAGTTCTTC. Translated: CASSAGQEQFF.

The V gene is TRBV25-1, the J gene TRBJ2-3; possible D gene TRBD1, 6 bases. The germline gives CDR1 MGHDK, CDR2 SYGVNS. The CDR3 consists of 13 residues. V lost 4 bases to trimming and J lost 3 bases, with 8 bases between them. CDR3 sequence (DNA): TGTGCCAGCAGTGTAACAGGGACAGATACGCAGTATTTT. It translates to CASSVTGTDTQYF.

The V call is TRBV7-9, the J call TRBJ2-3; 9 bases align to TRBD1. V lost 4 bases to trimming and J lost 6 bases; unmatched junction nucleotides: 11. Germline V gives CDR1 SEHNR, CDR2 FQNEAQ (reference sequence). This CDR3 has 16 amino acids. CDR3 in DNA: TGTGCCAGCAGCTGGGACCGACAGGGGGGACTGGATACGCAGTATTTT. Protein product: CASSWDRQGGLDTQYF.

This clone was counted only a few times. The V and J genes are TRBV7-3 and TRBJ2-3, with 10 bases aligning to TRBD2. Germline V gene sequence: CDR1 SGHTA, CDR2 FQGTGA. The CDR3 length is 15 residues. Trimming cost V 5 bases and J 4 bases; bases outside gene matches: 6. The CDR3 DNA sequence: TGTGCCAGCAGCGTAGCGGGAGGAAGGTCAGATACGCAGTATTTT. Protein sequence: CASSVAGGRSDTQYF.

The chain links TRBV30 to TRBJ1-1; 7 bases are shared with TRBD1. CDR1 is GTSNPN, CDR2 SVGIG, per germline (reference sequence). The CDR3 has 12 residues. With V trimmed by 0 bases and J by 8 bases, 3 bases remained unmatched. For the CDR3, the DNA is TGTGCCTGGAGTGTGAGGGGACAGGAAGCTTTCTTT. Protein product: CAWSVRGQEAFF.

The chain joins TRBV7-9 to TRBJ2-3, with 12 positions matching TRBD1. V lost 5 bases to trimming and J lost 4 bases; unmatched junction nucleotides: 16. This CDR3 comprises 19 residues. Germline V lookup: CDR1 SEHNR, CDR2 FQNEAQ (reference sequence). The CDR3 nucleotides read TGTGCCAGCAGCCGTGGGACAGGGGGCGTCTCTAGAGGAGCAGATACGCAGTATTTT. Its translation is CASSRGTGGVSRGADTQYF.

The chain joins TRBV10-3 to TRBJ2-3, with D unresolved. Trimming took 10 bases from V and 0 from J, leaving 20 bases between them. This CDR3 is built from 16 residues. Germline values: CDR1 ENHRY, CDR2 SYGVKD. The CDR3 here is CATGSPAGSSTDTQYF. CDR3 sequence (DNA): TGTGCCACAGGATCCCCCGCTGGGTCTAGCACAGATACGCAGTATTTT.

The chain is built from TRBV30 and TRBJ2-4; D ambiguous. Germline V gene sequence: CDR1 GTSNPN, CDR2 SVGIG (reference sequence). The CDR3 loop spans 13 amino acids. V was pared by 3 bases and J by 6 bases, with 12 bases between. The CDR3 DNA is TGTGCCTGGAGCTATAGTCTGTCAAACATTCAGTACTTC. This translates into CAWSYSLSNIQYF. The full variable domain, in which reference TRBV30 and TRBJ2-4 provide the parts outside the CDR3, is SQTIHQWPATLVQPVGSPLSLECTVEGTSNPNLYWYRQAAGRGLQLLFYSVGIGQISSEVPQNLSASRPQDRQFILSSKKLLLSDSGFYLCAWSYSLSNIQYFGAGTRLSVL.